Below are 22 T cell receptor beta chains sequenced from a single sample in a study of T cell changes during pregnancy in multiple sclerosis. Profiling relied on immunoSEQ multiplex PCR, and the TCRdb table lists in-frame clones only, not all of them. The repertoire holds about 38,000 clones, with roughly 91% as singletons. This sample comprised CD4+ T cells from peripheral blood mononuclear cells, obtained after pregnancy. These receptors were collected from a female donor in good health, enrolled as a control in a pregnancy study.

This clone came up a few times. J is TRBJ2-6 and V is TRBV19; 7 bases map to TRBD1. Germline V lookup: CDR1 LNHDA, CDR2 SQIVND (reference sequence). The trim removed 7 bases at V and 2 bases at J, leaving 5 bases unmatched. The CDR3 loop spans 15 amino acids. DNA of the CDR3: TGTGCCAGTAACCCCGGGACAGCTGGGGCCAACGTCCTGACTTTC. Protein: CASNPGTAGANVLTF.

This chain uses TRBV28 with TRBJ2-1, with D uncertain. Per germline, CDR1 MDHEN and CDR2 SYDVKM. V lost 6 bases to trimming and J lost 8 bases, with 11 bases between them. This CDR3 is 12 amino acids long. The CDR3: CASSQNFDEQFF. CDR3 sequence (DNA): TGTGCCAGCAGCCAGAATTTCGATGAGCAGTTCTTC.

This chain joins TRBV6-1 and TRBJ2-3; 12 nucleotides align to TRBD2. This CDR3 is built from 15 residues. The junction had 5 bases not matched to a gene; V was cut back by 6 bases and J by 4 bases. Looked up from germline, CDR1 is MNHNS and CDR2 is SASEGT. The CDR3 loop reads CASSRLAGDPDTQYF. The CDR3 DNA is TGTGCCAGCAGCCGACTAGCGGGAGACCCAGATACGCAGTATTTT.

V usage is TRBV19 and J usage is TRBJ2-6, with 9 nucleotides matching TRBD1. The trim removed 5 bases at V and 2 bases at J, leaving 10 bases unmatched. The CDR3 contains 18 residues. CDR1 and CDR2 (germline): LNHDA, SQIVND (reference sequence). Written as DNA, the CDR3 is TGTGCCAGTAGTTTCTTACAGGGGGCAGGGGCTGGGGCCAACGTCCTGACTTTC. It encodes CASSFLQGAGAGANVLTF.

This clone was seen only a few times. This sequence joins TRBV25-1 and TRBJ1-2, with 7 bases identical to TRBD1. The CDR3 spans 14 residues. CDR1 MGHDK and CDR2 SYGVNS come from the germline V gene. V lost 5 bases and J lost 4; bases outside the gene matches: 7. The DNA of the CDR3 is TGTGCCAGCAGTCATTCTACAGGGGTCTATGGCTACACCTTC. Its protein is CASSHSTGVYGYTF.

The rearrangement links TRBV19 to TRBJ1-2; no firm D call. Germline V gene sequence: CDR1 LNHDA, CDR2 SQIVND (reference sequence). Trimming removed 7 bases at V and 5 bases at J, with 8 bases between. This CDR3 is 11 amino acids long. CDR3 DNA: TGTGCCAGTAACGAGGGTTATGGCTACACCTTC. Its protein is CASNEGYGYTF. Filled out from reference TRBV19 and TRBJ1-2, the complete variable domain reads DGGITQSPKYLFRKEGQNVTLSCEQNLNHDAMYWYRQDPGQGLRLIYYSQIVNDFQKGDIAEGYSVSREKKESFPLTVTSAQKNPTAFYLCASNEGYGYTFGSGTRLTVV.

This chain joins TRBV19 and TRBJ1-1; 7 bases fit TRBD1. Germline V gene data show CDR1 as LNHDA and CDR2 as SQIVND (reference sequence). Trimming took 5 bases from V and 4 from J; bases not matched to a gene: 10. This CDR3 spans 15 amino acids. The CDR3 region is CASSLQGPWGTEAFF. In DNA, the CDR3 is TGTGCCAGTAGTCTACAGGGGCCATGGGGCACTGAAGCTTTCTTT.

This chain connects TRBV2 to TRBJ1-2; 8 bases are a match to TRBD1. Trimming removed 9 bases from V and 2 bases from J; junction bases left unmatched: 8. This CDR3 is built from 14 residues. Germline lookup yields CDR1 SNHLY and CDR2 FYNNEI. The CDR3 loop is CARRTGWKNYGYTF. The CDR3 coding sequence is TGTGCCAGAAGGACAGGGTGGAAAAACTATGGCTACACCTTC. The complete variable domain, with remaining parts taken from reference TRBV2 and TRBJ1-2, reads EPEVTQTPSHQVTQMGQEVILRCVPISNHLYFYWYRQILGQKVEFLVSFYNNEISEKSEIFDDQFSVERPDGSNFTLKIRSTKLEDSAMYFCARRTGWKNYGYTFGSGTRLTVV.

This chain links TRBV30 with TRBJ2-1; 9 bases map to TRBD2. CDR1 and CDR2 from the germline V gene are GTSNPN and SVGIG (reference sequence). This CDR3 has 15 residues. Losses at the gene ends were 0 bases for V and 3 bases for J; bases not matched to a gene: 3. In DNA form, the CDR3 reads TGTGCCTGGAGTGTACGGCGGGGGGGCTACAATGAGCAGTTCTTC. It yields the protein CAWSVRRGGYNEQFF.

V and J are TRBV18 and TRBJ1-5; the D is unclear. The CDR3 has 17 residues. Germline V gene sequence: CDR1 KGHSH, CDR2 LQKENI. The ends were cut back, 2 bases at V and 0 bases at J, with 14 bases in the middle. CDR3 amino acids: CASSPSRADYSNQPQHF. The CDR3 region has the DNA TGTGCCAGCTCACCAAGCCGGGCCGACTATAGCAATCAGCCCCAGCATTTT.

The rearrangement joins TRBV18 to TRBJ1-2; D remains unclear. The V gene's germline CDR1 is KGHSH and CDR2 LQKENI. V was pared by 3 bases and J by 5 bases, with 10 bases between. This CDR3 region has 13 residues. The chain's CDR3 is CASSPKTEYGYTF. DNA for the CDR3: TGTGCCAGCTCACCTAAGACGGAGTATGGCTACACCTTC.

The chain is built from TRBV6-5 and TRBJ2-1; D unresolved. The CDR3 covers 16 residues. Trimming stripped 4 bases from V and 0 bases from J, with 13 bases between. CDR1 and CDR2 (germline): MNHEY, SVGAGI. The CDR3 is CASSSDNRLSYNEQFF. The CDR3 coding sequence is TGTGCCAGCAGTTCCGACAACCGCCTCTCCTACAATGAGCAGTTCTTC.

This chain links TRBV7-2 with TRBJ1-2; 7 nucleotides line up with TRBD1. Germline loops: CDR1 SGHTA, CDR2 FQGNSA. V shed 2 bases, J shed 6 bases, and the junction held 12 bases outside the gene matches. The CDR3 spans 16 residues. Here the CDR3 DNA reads TGTGCCAGCAGCTTATCCGTAGGGGGGACAGATAATGGCTACACCTTC. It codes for CASSLSVGGTDNGYTF.

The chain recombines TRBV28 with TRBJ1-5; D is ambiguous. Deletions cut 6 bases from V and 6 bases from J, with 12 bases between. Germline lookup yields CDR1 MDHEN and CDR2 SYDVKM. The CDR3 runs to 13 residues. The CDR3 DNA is TGTGCCAGCAGGGTTGGGAGGGCTCAGCCCCAGCATTTT. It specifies CASRVGRAQPQHF.

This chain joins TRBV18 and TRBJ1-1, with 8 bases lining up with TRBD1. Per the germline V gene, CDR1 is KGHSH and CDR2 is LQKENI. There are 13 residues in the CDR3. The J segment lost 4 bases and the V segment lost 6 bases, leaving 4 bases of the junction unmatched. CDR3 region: CASSPTGATEAFF. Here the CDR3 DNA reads TGTGCCAGCTCGCCGACAGGGGCCACTGAAGCTTTCTTT. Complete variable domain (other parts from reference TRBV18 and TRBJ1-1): NAGVMQNPRHLVRRRGQEARLRCSPMKGHSHVYWYRQLPEEGLKFMVYLQKENIIDESGMPKERFSAEFPKEGPSILRIQQVVRGDSAAYFCASSPTGATEAFFGQGTRLTVV.

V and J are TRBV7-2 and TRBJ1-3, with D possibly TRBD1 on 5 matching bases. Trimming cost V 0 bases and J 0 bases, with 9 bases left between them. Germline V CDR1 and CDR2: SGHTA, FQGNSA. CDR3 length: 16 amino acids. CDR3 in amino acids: CASSLARGTSGNTIYF. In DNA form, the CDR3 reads TGTGCCAGCAGCTTAGCGCGGGGCACCTCTGGAAACACCATATATTTT.

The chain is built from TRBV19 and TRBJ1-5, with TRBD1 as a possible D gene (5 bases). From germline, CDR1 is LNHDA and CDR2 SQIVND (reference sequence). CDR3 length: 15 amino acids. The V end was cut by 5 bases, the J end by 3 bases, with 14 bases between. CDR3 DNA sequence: TGTGCCAGTAGTCCGGAGGGGATGAACAATCAGCCCCAGCATTTT. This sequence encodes CASSPEGMNNQPQHF.

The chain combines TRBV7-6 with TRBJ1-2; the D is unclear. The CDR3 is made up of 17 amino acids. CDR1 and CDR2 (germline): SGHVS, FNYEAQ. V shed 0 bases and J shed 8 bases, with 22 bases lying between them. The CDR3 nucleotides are TGTGCCAGCAGCTTAGCCCCTTCTTTTTCCCGGCCGGAGGGCTACACCTTC. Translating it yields CASSLAPSFSRPEGYTF.

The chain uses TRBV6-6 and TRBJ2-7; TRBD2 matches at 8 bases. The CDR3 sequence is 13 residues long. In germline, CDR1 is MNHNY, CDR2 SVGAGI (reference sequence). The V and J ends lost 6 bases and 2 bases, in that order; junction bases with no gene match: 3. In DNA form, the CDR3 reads TGTGCCAGCAGACCGGGAGGGACCTACGAGCAGTACTTC. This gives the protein CASRPGGTYEQYF.

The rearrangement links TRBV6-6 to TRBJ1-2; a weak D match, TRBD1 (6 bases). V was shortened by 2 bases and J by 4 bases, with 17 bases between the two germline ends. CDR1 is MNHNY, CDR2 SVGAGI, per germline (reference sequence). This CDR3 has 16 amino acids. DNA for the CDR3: TGTGCCAGCAGTTACCCAGACAAGGGGGATGGCTATGGCTACACCTTC. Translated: CASSYPDKGDGYGYTF.

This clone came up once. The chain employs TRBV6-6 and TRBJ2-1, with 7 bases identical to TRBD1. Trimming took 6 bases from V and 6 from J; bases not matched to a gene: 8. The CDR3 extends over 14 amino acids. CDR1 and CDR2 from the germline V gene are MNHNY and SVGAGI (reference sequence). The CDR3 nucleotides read TGTGCCAGCAGCCCCTTTGAGGGGGCCAATGAGCAGTTCTTC. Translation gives CASSPFEGANEQFF.

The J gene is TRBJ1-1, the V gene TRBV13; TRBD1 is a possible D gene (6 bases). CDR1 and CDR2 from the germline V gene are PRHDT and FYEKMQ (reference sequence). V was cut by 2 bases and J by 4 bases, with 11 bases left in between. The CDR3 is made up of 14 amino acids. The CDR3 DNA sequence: TGTGCCAGCAGCTTAAGAGGGGGTGGCACTGAAGCTTTCTTT. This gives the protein CASSLRGGGTEAFF. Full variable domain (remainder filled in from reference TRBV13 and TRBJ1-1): AAGVIQSPRHLIKEKRETATLKCYPIPRHDTVYWYQQGPGQDPQFLISFYEKMQSDKGSIPDRFSAQQFSDYHSELNMSSLELGDSALYFCASSLRGGGTEAFFGQGTRLTVV.